The subject of this entry is one T cell receptor beta chain. The clone's antigen remains unknown. Base qualities were left out, and no much larger clone turns up one base away. TCRdb lists the instrument as Illumina HiSeq 1500. TCRdb reanalyzed the raw reads on its own, using fastp at Q25 for trimming and MiXCR for clone calling, and kept in-frame beta chains. Rows merge per CDR3 protein into single entries with the most common DNA and genes. The sample has 700,000 to 900,000 distinct CDR3 sequences on record, around 29% of them singletons. The ten largest account for 13% of the sample. The germline ends are 13 bases apart after V is trimmed by 7 bases and J by 1 base. The CDR3 runs 14 residues from the cysteine to the phenylalanine. Left in the record is the CDR3 DNA by itself, 42 bases read in frame from the first base. Read against the paper, the sample's treatment or condition label means: in vitro stimulation with specific CMV peptide epitopes to enrich CMV-specific T cells.

This specimen belongs to a study of T cell repertoires in cytomegalovirus infection (dated by TCRdb to 2018 to 2020). Background for the entire study: The peptide stimulations were aimed at well-studied HLA-B-restricted epitopes as well as recently identified HLA-C-restricted CMV epitopes, whose presentation resists viral immunomodulation. Donor HLA type was relevant to the analysis, as public TCR beta signatures indicated carriage of CMV infection together with the matching HLA type. The paper's findings and limits, for the study overall: In the ex vivo response, HLA-C-restricted CMV-specific TCR beta clonotypes were dominant, and in two of eight donors the single most frequent clonotype came from this HLA-C-restricted group. Cumulative frequency of public TCR beta family members discriminated carriers of CMV infection plus the relevant HLA type in this cohort and an independent roughly 350-donor cohort.

This clonotype was sampled from a human donor in good health (CMV status not recorded). Some clones in this sample may be carry-over from other donors' samples. The chain is made from TRBV12-3 or TRBV12-4 and TRBJ1-1; there is no confident call for the D gene. The sample in question was cultured CD8+ T cells from PBMCs, obtained from culture after CMV antigen stimulation. The sequence in DNA is TGTGCCAGCACCCCCCGGGGAGGGAACACTGAAGCTTTCTTT. Translated, it gives CASTPRGGNTEAFF.